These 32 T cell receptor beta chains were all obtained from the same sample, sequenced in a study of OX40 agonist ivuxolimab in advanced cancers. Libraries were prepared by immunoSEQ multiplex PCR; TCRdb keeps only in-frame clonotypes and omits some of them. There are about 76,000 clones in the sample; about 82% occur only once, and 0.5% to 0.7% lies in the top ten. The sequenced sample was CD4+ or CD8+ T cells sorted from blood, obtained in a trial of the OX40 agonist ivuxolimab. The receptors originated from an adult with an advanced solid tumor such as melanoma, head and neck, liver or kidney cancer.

The CDR3 coding sequence is TGCGCCAGCAGCTTGGTGGGACAGGGATACACTGAAGCTTTCTTT. Protein: CASSLVGQGYTEAFF. V is TRBV5-1 and J is TRBJ1-1, with 9 bases lining up with TRBD1. This CDR3 is 15 amino acids long. CDR1 is SGHRS, CDR2 YFSETQ, per germline. V dropped 0 bases and J dropped 3; count of bases not matched to a gene: 3.

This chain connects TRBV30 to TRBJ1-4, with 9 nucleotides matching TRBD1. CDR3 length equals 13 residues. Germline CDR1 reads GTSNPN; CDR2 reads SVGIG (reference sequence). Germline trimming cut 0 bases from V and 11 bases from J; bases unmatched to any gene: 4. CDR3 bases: TGTGCCTGGAGTGTACAGGGGGCCCAGAAACTGTTTTTT. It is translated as CAWSVQGAQKLFF.

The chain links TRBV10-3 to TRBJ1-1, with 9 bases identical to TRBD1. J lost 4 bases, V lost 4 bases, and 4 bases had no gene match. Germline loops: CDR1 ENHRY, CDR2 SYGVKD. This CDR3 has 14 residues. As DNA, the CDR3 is TGTGCCATCAGTGGGACAGGGGAGGTCACTGAAGCTTTCTTT. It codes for CAISGTGEVTEAFF.

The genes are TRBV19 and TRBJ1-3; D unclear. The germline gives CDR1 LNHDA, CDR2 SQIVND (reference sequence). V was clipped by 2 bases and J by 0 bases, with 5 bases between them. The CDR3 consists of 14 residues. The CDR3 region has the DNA TGTGCCAGTAGTATACGCCTCTCTGGAAACACCATATATTTT. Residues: CASSIRLSGNTIYF.

The CDR3: CASSQAEWGGPGNTIYF. CDR3 nucleotides: TGTGCCAGCAGCCAAGCGGAGTGGGGGGGCCCTGGAAACACCATATATTTT. The chain links TRBV4-2 to TRBJ1-3, with a possible D match to TRBD1 (6 bases). The CDR3 totals 17 residues. V shed 1 base and J shed 2 bases, with 15 bases lying between them. Germline loops: CDR1 LGHNA, CDR2 YNFKEQ.

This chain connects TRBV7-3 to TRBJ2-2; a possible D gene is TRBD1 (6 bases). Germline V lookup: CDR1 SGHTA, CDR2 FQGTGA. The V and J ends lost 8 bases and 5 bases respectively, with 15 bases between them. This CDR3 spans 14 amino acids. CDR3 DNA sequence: TGTGCCAGCGCGACAGGCCTCGGGACCGGGGAGCTGTTTTTT. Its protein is CASATGLGTGELFF.

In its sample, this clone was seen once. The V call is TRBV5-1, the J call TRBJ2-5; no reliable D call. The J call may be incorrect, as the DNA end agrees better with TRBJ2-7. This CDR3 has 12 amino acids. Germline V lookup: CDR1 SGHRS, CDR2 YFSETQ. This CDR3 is CASSRVDYEQYF. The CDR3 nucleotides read TGCGCCAGCAGCAGGGTTGACTACGAGCAGTACTTC.

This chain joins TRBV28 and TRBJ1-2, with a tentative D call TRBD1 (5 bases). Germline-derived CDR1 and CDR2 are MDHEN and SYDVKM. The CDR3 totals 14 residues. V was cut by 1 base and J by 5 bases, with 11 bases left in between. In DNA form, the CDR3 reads TGTGCCAGCAGTTTATTAGCGACAGAGTATGGCTACACCTTC. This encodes CASSLLATEYGYTF.

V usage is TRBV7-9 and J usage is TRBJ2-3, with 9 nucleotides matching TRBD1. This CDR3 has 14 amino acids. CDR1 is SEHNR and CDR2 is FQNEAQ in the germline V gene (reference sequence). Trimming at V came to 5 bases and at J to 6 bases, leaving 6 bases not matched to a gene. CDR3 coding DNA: TGTGCCAGCAGCACCGGGACAGGGTCTGATACGCAGTATTTT. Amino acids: CASSTGTGSDTQYF.

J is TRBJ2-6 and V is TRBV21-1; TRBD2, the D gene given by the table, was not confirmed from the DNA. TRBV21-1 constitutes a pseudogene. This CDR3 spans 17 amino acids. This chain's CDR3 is CASSKAKCGRRANVLTF. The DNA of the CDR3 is TGTGCCAGCAGCAAAGCGAAGTGCGGCCGGAGGGCCAACGTCCTGACTTTC.

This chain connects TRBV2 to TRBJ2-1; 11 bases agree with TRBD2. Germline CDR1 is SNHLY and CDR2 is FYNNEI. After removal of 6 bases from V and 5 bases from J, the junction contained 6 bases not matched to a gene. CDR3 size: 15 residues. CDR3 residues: CASRVGLAGDNEQFF. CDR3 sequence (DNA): TGTGCCAGCAGGGTCGGACTAGCGGGCGACAATGAGCAGTTCTTC.

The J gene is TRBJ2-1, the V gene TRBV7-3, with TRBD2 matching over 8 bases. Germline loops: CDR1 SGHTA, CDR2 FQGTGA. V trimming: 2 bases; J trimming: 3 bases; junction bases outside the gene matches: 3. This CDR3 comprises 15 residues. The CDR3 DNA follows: TGTGCCAGCAGCTTAGACAGCGGGGGCTACAATGAGCAGTTCTTC. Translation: CASSLDSGGYNEQFF.

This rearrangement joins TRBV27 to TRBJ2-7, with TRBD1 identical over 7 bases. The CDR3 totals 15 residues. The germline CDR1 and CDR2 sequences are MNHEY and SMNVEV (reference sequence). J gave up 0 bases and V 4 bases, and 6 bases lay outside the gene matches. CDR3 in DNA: TGTGCCAGCAGTTCCCCGGGACAGCTCTCCTACGAGCAGTACTTC. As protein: CASSSPGQLSYEQYF.

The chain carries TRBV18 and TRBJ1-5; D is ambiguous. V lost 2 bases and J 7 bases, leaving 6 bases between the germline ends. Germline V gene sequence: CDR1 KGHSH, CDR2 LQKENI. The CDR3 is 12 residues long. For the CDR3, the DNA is TGTGCCAGCTCACCAGCGGGCCAGCCCCAGCATTTT. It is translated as CASSPAGQPQHF.

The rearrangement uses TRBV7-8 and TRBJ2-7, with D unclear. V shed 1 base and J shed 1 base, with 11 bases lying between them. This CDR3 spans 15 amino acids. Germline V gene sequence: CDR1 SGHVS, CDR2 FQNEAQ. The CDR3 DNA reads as TGTGCCAGCAGCTTAGAGTTCAACCCTTCCTACGAGCAGTACTTC. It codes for CASSLEFNPSYEQYF.

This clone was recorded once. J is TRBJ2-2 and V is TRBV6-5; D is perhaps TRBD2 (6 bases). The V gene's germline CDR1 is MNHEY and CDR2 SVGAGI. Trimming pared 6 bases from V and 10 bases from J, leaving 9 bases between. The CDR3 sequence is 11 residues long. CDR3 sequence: CASRGLSELFF. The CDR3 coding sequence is TGTGCCAGCAGGGGACTGTCGGAGCTGTTTTTT.

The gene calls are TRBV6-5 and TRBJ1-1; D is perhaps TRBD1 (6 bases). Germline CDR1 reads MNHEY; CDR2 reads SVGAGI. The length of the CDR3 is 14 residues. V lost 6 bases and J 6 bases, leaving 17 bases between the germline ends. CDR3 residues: CASRPQGEGAEAFF. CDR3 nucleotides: TGTGCCAGCAGACCCCAGGGTGAGGGGGCTGAAGCTTTCTTT.

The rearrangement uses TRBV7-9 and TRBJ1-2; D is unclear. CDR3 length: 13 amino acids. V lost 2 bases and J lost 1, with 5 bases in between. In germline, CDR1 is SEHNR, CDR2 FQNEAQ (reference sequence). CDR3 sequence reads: CASSLTDNYGYTF. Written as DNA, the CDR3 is TGTGCCAGCAGCTTAACGGATAACTATGGCTACACCTTC.

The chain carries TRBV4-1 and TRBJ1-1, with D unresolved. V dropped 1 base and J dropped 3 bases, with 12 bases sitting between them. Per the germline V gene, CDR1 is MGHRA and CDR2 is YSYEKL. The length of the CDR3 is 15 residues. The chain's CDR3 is CASSQGRSEDTEAFF. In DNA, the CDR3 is TGCGCCAGCAGCCAAGGTCGGAGCGAGGACACTGAAGCTTTCTTT.

The CDR3 DNA sequence: TGTGCCTGGAGTGTAGCGGGGGGGCGCACCGGGGAGCTGTTTTTT. Residues: CAWSVAGGRTGELFF. This chain connects TRBV30 to TRBJ2-2; 10 positions match TRBD2. V dropped 0 bases and J dropped 4; count of bases not matched to a gene: 2. The CDR3 sequence is 15 residues long. Germline V CDR1 and CDR2: GTSNPN, SVGIG (reference sequence).

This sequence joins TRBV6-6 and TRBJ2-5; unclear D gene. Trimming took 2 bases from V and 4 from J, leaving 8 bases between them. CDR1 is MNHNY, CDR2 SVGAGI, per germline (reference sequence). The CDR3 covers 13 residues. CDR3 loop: CASSYPRPETQYF. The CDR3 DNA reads TGTGCCAGCAGTTACCCTCGCCCAGAGACCCAGTACTTC.

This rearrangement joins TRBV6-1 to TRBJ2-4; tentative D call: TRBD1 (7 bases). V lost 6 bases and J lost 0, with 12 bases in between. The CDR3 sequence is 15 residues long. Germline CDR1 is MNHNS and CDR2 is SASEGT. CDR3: CASRAGGIAKNIQYF. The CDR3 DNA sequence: TGTGCCAGCAGAGCAGGGGGGATAGCCAAAAACATTCAGTACTTC.

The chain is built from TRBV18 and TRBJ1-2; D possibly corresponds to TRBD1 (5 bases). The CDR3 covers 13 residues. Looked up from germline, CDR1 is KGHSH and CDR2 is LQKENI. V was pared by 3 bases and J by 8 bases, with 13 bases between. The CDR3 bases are TGTGCCAGCTCACCCGTACAGGTTCGGGGCTACACCTTC. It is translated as CASSPVQVRGYTF.

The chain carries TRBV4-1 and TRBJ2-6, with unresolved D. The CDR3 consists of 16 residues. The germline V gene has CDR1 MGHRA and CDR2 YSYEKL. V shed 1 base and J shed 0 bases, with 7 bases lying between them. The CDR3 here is CASSQGPNSGANVLTF. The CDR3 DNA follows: TGCGCCAGCAGCCAAGGGCCGAACTCTGGGGCCAACGTCCTGACTTTC.

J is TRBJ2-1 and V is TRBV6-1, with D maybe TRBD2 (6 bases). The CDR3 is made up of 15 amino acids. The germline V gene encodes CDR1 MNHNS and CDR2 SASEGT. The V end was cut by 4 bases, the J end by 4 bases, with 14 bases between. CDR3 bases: TGTGCCAGCAGTGCGAGGGCGGGGACGTACAATGAGCAGTTCTTC. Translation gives CASSARAGTYNEQFF.

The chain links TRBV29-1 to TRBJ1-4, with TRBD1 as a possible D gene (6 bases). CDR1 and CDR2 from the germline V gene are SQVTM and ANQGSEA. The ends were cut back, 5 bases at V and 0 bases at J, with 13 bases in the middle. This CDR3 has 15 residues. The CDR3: CSVTRDIATNEKLFF. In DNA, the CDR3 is TGCAGCGTTACCCGGGACATCGCAACTAATGAAAAACTGTTTTTT.

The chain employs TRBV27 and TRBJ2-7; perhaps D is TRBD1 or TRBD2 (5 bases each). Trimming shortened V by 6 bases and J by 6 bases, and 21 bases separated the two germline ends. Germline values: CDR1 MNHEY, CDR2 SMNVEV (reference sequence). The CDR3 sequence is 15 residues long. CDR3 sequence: CASSLFEGKPGEQYF. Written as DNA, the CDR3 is TGTGCCAGCAGCCTATTCGAGGGGAAACCGGGCGAGCAGTACTTC.

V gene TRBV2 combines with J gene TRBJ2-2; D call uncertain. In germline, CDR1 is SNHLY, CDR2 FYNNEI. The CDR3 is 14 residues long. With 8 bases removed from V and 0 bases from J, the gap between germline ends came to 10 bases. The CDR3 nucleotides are TGTGCCAGCCTCTTGGGCCCGAACACCGGGGAGCTGTTTTTT. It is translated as CASLLGPNTGELFF.

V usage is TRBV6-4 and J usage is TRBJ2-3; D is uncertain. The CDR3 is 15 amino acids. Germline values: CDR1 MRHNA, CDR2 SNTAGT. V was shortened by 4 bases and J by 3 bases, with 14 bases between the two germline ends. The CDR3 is CASSAGLTRTDTQYF. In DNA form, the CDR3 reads TGTGCCAGCAGTGCGGGCCTTACTCGAACAGATACGCAGTATTTT.

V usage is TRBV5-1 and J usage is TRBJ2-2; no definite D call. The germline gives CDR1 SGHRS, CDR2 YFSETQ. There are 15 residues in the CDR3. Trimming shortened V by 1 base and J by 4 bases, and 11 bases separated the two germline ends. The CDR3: CASSLFGVGTGELFF. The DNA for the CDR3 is TGCGCCAGCAGCTTGTTTGGGGTAGGCACCGGGGAGCTGTTTTTT.

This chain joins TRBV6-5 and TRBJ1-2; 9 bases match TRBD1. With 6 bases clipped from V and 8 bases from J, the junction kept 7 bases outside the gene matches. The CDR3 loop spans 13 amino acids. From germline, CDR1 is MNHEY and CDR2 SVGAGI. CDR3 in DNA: TGTGCCAGCAGACAACAGGGGGCGCGGGGCTACACCTTC. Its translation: CASRQQGARGYTF.

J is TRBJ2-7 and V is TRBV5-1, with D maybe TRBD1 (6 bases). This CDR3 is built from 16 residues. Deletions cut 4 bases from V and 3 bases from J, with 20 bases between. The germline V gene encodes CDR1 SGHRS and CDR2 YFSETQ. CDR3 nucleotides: TGCGCCAGCAGCAAGCGCAACCCGGGACACCACTACGAGCAGTACTTC. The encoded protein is CASSKRNPGHHYEQYF.